This T cell receptor beta chain was sequenced during a study of cytomegalovirus exposure and HLA in healthy donors. Study-wide results and caveats: Using a false discovery rate of 0.05, a later analysis showed that about 16,000 TCR beta sequences were associated with HLA alleles. Available immune exposure information was restricted to CMV serostatus only.

Turning to this clone: Its antigen is unknown. The junction and the germline gene differ at one end; a read error may be behind it.

13 Jbeta primers and 60 Vbeta primers were used for the PCR. TCRdb's table, derived via immunoSEQ multiplex PCR, lists solely in-frame clones and lacks some. Of 130,000 or so clones detected, around 80% appear once; the ten largest clones hold roughly 3.2%. Sequencing was carried out using PBMCs. This receptor was obtained from a man between 18 and 35 years old in good health and CMV-seropositive.

The CDR3 spells CASSTGLAGGGYTGELFF. CDR3 sequence (DNA): TGTGCCAGCAGCACCGGACTAGCGGGAGGTGGTTACACGGGGGAGCTGTTTTTT. The chain uses TRBV7-6 and TRBJ2-2; TRBD2 aligns across 14 bases. Germline loops: CDR1 SGHVS, CDR2 FNYEAQ. This CDR3 has 18 residues.